This section outlines one T cell receptor beta chain sequence together with its context. This specimen belongs to a study of shared clonotypes between healthy human individuals. J was trimmed by 3 bases and V by 3 bases; bases with no gene match: 4. Germline CDR1 and CDR2: SGHAT and FQNNGV. CDR3 length equals 14 residues. CD45RO-negative, CCR7-selected cells formed the naive CD8 fraction, which excluded terminally differentiated effector memory CD45RA+ cells. None of the donors, who were healthy HIV-negative adults, had recently had acute infections or vaccinations. Only Caucasian adults living in Nashville, Tennessee served as donors. Genomic DNA of every subset was divided equally among multiple immunoSEQ plates. Only in-frame clones appear in the TCRdb table, and some are missing; sequencing was by immunoSEQ multiplex PCR. This sample has around 2,000,000 clones, with about 92% found just once.

This receptor was obtained from a man between 18 and 35 years old in good health. Some clones in this sample may be carry-over from other donors' samples. Sequences were obtained from naive CD8+ T cells from PBMCs. This chain uses TRBV11-2 with TRBJ2-7; 8 positions match TRBD1. The CDR3 reads CASSFRTGYYEQYF. DNA of the CDR3: TGTGCCAGCAGCTTCAGGACAGGGTACTACGAGCAGTACTTC.